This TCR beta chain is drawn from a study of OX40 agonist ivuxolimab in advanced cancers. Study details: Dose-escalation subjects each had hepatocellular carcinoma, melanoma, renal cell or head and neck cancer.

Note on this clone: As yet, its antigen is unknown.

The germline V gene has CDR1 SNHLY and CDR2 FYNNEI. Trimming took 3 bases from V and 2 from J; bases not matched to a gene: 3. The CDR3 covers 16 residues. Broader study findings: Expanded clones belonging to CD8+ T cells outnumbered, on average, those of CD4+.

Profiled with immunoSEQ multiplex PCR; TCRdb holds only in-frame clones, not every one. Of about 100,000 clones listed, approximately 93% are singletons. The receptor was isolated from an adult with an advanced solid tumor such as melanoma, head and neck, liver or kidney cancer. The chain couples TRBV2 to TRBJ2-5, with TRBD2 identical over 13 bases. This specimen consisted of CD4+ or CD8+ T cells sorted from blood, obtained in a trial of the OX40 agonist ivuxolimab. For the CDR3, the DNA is TGTGCCAGCAGTGAGAGACTAGCGGGGGGACAAGAGACCCAGTACTTC. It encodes CASSERLAGGQETQYF.